Each of the 13 T cell receptor beta chains below was sequenced from the same sample in a study of CD8 T cells in ankylosing spondylitis. Broader study findings: In ankylosing spondylitis blood, a motif of roughly 8 highly homologous TCR beta variants appeared characteristic.

TCRdb recomputed calls from the 5' RACE reads with MiXCR, one row per CDR3 protein. Of around 770,000 distinct CDR3 sequences in the sample, under 20% are singletons; the top ten hold roughly a fifth. No antigens are known for them. The source material was blood, either unsorted or a sorted T cell fraction (not recorded which). These receptors were obtained from a male donor with ankylosing spondylitis.

The CDR3 is CASSTSTGPTYEQYF. The CDR3 region has the DNA TGTGCCAGCAGCACGTCGACAGGGCCAACCTACGAGCAGTACTTC. The chain is built from TRBV7-2 and TRBJ2-7; TRBD1 matches at 7 bases. The J segment lost 2 bases and the V segment lost 5 bases, leaving 9 bases of the junction unmatched. Per germline, CDR1 SGHTA and CDR2 FQGNSA. This CDR3 is built from 15 residues.

This clonotype appeared a few times. J is TRBJ1-1 and V is TRBV7-9, with 8 bases aligning to TRBD1. J gave up 5 bases and V 5 bases, and 7 bases lay outside the gene matches. Germline assignment: CDR1 SEHNR and CDR2 FQNEAQ (reference sequence). CDR3 length: 14 amino acids. Here the CDR3 reads CASSPDRGATEAFF. CDR3 DNA sequence: TGTGCCAGCAGCCCCGACAGGGGTGCGACTGAAGCTTTCTTT.

The CDR3 sequence: CASSRVGGGDEQYF. Here the CDR3 DNA reads TGTGCCAGCAGCCGTGTTGGGGGAGGCGACGAGCAGTACTTC. The chain carries TRBV14 and TRBJ2-7; D might be TRBD2 (6 bases). The V end was cut by 4 bases, the J end by 5 bases, with 15 bases between. Germline V gene lookup returns CDR1 SGHDN and CDR2 FVKESK. CDR3 length: 14 residues.

This clonotype appeared a few times. J is TRBJ2-2 and V is TRBV7-2; D ambiguous. The CDR3 covers 15 residues. Per germline, CDR1 SGHTA and CDR2 FQGNSA. V was cut by 5 bases and J by 6 bases, with 16 bases left in between. Written as DNA, the CDR3 is TGTGCCAGCAGCGGCAAAGTTGGGCTAGCCGGGGAGCTGTTTTTT. Encoded protein: CASSGKVGLAGELFF.

This clonotype was seen a few times. V usage is TRBV12-3 or TRBV12-4 and J usage is TRBJ2-1, with 7 positions matching TRBD1. There are 14 residues in the CDR3. Losses at the gene ends were 3 bases for V and 6 bases for J; bases not matched to a gene: 5. In DNA, the CDR3 is TGTGCCAGCAGTTTGACAGGGTTGAGCAATGAGCAGTTCTTC. It codes for CASSLTGLSNEQFF.

This clonotype has only a few counts. The chain couples TRBV7-9 to TRBJ2-7, with D maybe TRBD1 (6 bases). This CDR3 is 14 amino acids long. V lost 9 bases and J 3 bases, leaving 18 bases between the germline ends. Germline assignment: CDR1 SEHNR and CDR2 FQNEAQ (reference sequence). This CDR3 reads CASHQGGQFYEQYF. Here the CDR3 DNA reads TGTGCCAGTCACCAAGGGGGTCAGTTCTACGAGCAGTACTTC.

There are a few counts of this clonotype. The genes are TRBV6-1 and TRBJ1-5; possible D gene TRBD1, 5 bases. The V and J ends lost 11 bases and 2 bases respectively, with 22 bases between them. Germline loops: CDR1 MNHNS, CDR2 SASEGT. This CDR3 is 16 amino acids long. CDR3 loop: CASQWGTQEGNQPQHF. CDR3 nucleotide sequence: TGTGCCTCCCAATGGGGCACCCAAGAGGGCAATCAGCCCCAGCATTTT.

This clonotype showed up just a few times. J is TRBJ1-4 and V is TRBV5-8, with TRBD1 matching over 8 bases. The junction had 19 bases not matched to a gene; V was cut back by 7 bases and J by 8 bases. Looked up from germline, CDR1 is SGHTS and CDR2 is YDEGEE. CDR3 length equals 17 residues. The CDR3 here is CASVRGQAPTGPEKLFF. The CDR3 nucleotides read TGTGCCAGCGTTCGGGGACAGGCCCCTACCGGTCCGGAAAAACTGTTTTTT.

V usage is TRBV10-1 and J usage is TRBJ2-2; 8 bases align to TRBD2. The CDR3 runs to 15 residues. The V and J ends lost 3 bases and 4 bases, in that order; junction bases with no gene match: 4. The germline gives CDR1 WNHNN, CDR2 SYGVQD (reference sequence). The CDR3 nucleotides read TGCGCCAGCAGTGAAGGGACTAGACCCACCGGGGAGCTGTTTTTT. This translates into CASSEGTRPTGELFF.

There are a few counts of this clonotype. The CDR3 nucleotides read TGCAGCGTTGCTGGATTACTAGGATCCTACGAGCAGTACTTC. It translates to CSVAGLLGSYEQYF. This chain uses TRBV29-1 with TRBJ2-7, with D possibly being TRBD2 (5 bases). V lost 4 bases and J 1 base, leaving 14 bases between the germline ends. The germline CDR1 and CDR2 sequences are SQVTM and ANQGSEA. The CDR3 is 14 residues long.

This clonotype has more than one count but fewer than ten. In DNA form, the CDR3 reads TGCGCCAGCAGCTCCGAGGGAGATACTTACAATGAGCAGTTCTTC. Translated, it gives CASSSEGDTYNEQFF. V is TRBV5-1 and J is TRBJ2-1, with D perhaps matching TRBD2 (5 bases). This CDR3 is 15 amino acids long. The germline gives CDR1 SGHRS, CDR2 YFSETQ. V gave up 3 bases and J gave up 4 bases, with 14 bases separating them.

In its sample, this clonotype was seen many times. The CDR3 loop reads CSGGTDTEAFF. CDR3 sequence (DNA): TGCAGCGGAGGGACGGACACTGAAGCTTTCTTT. The chain links TRBV29-1 to TRBJ1-1, with D perhaps matching TRBD1 (5 bases). This CDR3 contains 11 residues. Germline V lookup: CDR1 SQVTM, CDR2 ANQGSEA. The germline V and J ends were trimmed by 7 bases and 3 bases, with 9 bases remaining between them.

This clonotype showed up just a few times. This sequence joins TRBV4-3 and TRBJ1-2; no clear D. Germline loops: CDR1 LGHNA, CDR2 YSLEER. V dropped 0 bases and J dropped 4 bases, with 12 bases sitting between them. The CDR3 extends over 15 amino acids. The CDR3, as DNA: TGCGCCAGCAGCCAAGACGGGTCGGGCGGCTATGGCTACACCTTC. Amino acids: CASSQDGSGGYGYTF.